This record covers a single TCR beta chain. This specimen comes from a study of cytomegalovirus exposure and HLA in healthy donors. Sampled while nominally healthy, donors likely had unrecorded immune exposures. V lost 10 bases, J lost 6 bases, and 16 bases lay in between. The CDR3 runs to 14 residues. The V gene's germline CDR1 is MGHRA and CDR2 YSYEKL. The study ran its PCR with 60 Vbeta and 13 Jbeta primers. Some clones are missing from TCRdb's copy, which holds only in-frame ones; the method was immunoSEQ multiplex PCR. The data contain fewer than 200,000 clones, roughly 87% of them singletons. The V gene is TRBV4-1, the J gene TRBJ1-6; no definite D call. Sequencing was carried out using PBMCs. The clonotype comes from a girl under three years old in good health and CMV-seronegative. The CDR3 DNA follows: TGCGCCACCGCGACTGATCCTCTTAATTCACCCCTCCACTTT. It encodes CATATDPLNSPLHF.